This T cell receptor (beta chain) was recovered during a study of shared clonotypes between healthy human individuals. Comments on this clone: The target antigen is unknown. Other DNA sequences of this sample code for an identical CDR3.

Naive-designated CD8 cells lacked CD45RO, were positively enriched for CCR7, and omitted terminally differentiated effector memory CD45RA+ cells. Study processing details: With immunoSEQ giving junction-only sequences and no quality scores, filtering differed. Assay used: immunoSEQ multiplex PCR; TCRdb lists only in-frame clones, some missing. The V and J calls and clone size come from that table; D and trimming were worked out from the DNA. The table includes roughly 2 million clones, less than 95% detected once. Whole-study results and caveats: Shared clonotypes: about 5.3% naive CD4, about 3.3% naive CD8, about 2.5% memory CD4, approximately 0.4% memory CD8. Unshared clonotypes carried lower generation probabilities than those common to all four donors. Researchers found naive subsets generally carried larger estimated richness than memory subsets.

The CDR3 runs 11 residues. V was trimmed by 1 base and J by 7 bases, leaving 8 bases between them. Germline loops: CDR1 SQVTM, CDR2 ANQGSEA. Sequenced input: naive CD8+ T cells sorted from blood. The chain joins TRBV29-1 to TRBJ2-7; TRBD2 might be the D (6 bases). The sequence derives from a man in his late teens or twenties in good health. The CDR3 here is CSVEAGGEQYF. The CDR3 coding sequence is TGCAGCGTTGAAGCCGGAGGGGAGCAGTACTTC.